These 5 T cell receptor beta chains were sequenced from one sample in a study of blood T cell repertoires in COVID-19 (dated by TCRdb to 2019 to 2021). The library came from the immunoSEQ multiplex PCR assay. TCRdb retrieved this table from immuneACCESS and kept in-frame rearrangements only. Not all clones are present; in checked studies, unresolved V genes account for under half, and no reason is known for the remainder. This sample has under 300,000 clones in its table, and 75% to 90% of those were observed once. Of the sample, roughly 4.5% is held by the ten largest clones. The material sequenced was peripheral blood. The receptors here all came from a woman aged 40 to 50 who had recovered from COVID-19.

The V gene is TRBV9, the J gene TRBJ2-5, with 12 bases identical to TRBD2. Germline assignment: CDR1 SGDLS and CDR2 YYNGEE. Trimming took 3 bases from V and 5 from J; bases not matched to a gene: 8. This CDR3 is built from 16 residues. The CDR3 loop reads CASSARLAGVRETQYF. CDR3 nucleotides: TGTGCCAGCAGCGCCAGACTAGCGGGAGTACGGGAGACCCAGTACTTC.

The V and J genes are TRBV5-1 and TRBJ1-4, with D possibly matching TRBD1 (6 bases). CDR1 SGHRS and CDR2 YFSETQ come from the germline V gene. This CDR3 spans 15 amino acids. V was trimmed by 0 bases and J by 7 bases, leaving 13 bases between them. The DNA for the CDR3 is TGCGCCAGCAGCTTGGCCACCGGGGACATTGAAAAACTGTTTTTT. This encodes CASSLATGDIEKLFF. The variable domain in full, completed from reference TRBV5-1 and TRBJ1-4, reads KAGVTQTPRYLIKTRGQQVTLSCSPISGHRSVSWYQQTPGQGLQFLFEYFSETQRNKGNFPGRFSGRQFSNSRSEMNVSTLELGDSALYLCASSLATGDIEKLFFGSGTQLSVL.

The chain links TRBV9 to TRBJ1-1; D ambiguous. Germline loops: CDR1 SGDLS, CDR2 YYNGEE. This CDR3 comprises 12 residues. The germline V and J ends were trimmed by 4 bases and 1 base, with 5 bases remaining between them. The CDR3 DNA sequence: TGTGCCAGCAGCCTCCCGAACACTGAAGCTTTCTTT. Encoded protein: CASSLPNTEAFF.

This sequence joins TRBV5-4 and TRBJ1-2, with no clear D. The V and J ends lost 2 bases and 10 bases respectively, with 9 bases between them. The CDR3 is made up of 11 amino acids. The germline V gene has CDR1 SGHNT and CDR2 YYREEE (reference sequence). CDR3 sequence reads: CASSFFRDYTF. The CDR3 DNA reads TGTGCCAGCAGCTTCTTCCGAGACTACACCTTC.

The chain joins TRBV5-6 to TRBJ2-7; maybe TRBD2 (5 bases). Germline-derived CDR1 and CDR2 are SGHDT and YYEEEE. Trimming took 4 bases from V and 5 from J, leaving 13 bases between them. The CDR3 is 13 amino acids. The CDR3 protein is CASSMDSRDEQYV. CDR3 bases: TGTGCCAGCAGCATGGACTCCCGGGACGAGCAGTACGTC.